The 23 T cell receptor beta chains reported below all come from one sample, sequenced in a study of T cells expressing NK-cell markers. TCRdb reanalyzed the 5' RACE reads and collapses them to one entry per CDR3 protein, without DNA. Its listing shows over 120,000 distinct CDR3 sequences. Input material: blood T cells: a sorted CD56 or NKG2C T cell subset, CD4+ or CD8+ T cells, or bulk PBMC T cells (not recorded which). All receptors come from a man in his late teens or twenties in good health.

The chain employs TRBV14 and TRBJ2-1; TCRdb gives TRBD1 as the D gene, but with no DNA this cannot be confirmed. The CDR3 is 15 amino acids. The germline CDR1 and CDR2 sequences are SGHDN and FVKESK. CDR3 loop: CASSPWDGLYNEQFF.

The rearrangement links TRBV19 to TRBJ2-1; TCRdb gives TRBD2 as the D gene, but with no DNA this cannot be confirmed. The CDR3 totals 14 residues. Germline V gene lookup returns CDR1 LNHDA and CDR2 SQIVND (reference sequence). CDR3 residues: CASSIEREWNEQFF. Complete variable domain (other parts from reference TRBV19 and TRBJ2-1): DGGITQSPKYLFRKEGQNVTLSCEQNLNHDAMYWYRQDPGQGLRLIYYSQIVNDFQKGDIAEGYSVSREKKESFPLTVTSAQKNPTAFYLCASSIEREWNEQFFGPGTRLTVL.

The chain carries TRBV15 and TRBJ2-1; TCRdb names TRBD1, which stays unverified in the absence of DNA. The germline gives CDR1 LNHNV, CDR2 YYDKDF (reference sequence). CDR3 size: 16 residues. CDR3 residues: CATSRVGRTEVNEQFF.

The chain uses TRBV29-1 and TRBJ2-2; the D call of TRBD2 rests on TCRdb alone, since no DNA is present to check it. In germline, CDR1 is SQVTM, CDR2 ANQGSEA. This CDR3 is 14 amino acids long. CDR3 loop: CSVETSGSPGELFF.

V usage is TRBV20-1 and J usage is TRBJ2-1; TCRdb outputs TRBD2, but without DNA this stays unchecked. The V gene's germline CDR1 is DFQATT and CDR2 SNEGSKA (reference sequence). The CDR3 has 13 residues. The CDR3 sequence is CSAEREEYNEQFF.

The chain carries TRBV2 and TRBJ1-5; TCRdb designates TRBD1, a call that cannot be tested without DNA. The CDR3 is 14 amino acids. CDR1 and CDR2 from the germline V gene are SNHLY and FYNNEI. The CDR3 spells CASSPGRDNQPQHF.

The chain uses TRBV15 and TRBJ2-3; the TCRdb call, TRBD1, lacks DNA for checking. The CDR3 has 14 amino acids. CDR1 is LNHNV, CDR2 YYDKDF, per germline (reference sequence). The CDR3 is CATSRGDSANTQYF.

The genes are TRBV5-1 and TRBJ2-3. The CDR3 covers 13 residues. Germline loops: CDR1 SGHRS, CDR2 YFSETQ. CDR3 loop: CASNPAPTDTQYF.

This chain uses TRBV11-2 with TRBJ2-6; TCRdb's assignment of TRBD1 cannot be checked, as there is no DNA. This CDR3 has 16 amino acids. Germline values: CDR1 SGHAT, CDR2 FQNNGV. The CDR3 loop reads CASSRPGSSGANVLTF.

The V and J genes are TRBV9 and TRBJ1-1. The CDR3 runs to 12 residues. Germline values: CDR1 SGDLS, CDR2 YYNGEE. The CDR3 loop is CASQRGNTEAFF. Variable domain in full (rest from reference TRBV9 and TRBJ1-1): DSGVTQTPKHLITATGQRVTLRCSPRSGDLSVYWYQQSLDQGLQFLIQYYNGEERAKGNILERFSAQQFPDLHSELNLSSLELGDSALYFCASQRGNTEAFFGQGTRLTVV.

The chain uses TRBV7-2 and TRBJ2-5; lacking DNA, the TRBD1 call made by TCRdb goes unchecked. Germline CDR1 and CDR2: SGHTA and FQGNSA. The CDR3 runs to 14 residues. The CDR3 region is CASSLAGGSGDQYF.

The chain's CDR3 is CATGGADNEQFF. The chain couples TRBV12-5 to TRBJ2-1; TCRdb's D gene call, TRBD1, goes unchecked for lack of DNA. The CDR3 extends over 12 amino acids. Germline V gene sequence: CDR1 LGHNT, CDR2 FRNRAP.

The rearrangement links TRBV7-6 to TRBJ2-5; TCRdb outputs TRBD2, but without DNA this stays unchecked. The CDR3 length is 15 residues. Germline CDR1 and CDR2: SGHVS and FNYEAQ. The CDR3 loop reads CASSLEEGDLKTQYF.

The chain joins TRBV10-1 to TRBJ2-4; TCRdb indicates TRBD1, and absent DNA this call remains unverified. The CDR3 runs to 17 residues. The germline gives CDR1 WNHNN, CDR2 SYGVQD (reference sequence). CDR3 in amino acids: CASSPGQGALAKNIQYF.

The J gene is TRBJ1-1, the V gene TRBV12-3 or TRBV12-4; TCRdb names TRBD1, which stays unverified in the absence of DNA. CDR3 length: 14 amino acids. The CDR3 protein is CASSQGRLNTEAFF.

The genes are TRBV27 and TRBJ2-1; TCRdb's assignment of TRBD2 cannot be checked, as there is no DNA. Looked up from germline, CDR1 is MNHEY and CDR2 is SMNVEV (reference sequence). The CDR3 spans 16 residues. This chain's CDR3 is CASSPGTSGSRNEQFF.

This CDR3 reads CASSLAGGPQETQYF. V usage is TRBV12-3 or TRBV12-4 and J usage is TRBJ2-5; without DNA, the TCRdb call of TRBD2 cannot be checked. The CDR3 consists of 15 residues.

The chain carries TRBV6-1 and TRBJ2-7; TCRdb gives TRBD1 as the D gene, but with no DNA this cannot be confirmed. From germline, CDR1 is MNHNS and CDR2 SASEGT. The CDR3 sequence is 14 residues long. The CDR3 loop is CASSTDRFYYEQYF.

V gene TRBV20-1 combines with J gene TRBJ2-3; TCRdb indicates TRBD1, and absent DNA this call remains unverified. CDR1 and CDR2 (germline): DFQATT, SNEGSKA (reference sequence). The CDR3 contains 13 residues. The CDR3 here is CSASDSSPDTQYF.

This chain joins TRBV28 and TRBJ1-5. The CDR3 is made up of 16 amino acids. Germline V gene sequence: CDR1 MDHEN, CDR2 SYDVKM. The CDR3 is CASSPLVGSGNQPQHF.

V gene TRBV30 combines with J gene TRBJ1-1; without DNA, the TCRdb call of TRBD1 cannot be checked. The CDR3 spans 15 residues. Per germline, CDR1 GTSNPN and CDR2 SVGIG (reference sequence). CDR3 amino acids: CAWGRDRGPYTEAFF.

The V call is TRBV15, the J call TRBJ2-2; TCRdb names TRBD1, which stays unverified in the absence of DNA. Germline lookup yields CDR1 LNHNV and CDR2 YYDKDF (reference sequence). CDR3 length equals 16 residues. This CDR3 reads CATSPPTGPNTGELFF.

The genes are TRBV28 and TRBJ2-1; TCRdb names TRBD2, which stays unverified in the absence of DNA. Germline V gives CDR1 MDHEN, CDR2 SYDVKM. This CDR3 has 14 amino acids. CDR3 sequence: CASSASRDYNEQFF. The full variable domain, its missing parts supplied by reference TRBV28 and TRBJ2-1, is DVKVTQSSRYLVKRTGEKVFLECVQDMDHENMFWYRQDPGLGLRLIYFSYDVKMKEKGDIPEGYSVSREKKERFSLILESASTNQTSMYLCASSASRDYNEQFFGPGTRLTVL.